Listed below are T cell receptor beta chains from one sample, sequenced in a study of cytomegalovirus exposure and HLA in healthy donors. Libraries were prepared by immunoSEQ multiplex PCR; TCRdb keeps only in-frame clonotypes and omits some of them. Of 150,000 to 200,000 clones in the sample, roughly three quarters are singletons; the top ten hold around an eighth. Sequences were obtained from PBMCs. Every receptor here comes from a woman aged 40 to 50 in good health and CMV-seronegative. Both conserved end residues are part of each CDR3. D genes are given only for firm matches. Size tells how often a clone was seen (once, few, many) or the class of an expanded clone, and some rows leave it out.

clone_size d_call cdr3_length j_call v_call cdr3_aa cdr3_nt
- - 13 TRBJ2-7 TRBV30 CAWSPDSSYEQYF TGTGCCTGGAGTCCGGACAGCTCCTACGAGCAGTACTTC
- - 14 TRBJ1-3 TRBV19 CASSISGSGNTIYF TGTGCCAGTAGTATTTCAGGGTCCGGAAACACCATATATTTT
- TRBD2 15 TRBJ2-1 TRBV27 CASSLGGNSYNEQFF TGTGCCAGCAGCCTGGGGGGGAACTCCTACAATGAGCAGTTCTTC
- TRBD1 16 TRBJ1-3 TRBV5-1 CASSLEGQGTGNTIYF TGCGCCAGCAGCTTGGAAGGACAGGGGACTGGAAACACCATATATTTT
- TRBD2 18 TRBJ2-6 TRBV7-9 CASSSTIAGGPGANVLTF TGTGCCAGCAGCTCCACCATAGCGGGGGGGCCTGGGGCCAACGTCCTGACTTTC
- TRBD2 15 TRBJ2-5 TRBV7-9 CASSPESGGLETQYF TGTGCCAGCAGCCCTGAGAGCGGGGGGCTGGAGACCCAGTACTTC
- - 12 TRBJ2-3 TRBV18 CASSPPADTQYF TGTGCCAGCTCCCCGCCAGCAGATACGCAGTATTTT
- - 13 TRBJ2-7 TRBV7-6 CASRPQGFGEQYF TGTGCCAGCAGACCTCAGGGTTTCGGCGAGCAGTACTTC
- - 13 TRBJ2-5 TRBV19 CASRSGGGETQYF TGTGCCAGTCGTAGCGGCGGCGGGGAGACCCAGTACTTC
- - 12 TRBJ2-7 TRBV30 CAWSMNGYEQYF TGTGCCTGGAGTATGAACGGCTACGAGCAGTACTTC
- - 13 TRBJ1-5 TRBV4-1 CASSAAGGWPQHF TGCGCCAGCAGCGCAGCCGGGGGGTGGCCCCAGCATTTT
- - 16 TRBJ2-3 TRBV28 CASSPGVLQGLDTQYF TGTGCCAGCAGCCCAGGGGTCCTACAGGGCCTAGATACGCAGTATTTT
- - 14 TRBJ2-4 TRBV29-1 CSVAETGTRNIQYF TGCAGCGTCGCGGAAACTGGGACTCGGAACATTCAGTACTTC
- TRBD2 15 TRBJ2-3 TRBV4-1 CASRPSGGSTDTQYF TGCGCCAGCAGGCCCAGCGGGGGGAGCACAGATACGCAGTATTTT
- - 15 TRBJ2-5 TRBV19 CASSDPGHHQETQYF TGTGCCAGTAGTGACCCGGGACACCATCAAGAGACCCAGTACTTC
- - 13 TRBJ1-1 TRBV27 CASSRTVNTEAFF TGTGCCAGCAGTCGAACAGTGAACACTGAAGCTTTCTTT
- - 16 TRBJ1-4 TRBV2 CASSTHGTSLNEKLFF TGTGCCAGCAGTACCCACGGGACAAGCCTTAATGAAAAACTGTTTTTT
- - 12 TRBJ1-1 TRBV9 CASSPNGDEAFF TGTGCCAGCAGCCCGAACGGAGATGAAGCTTTCTTT
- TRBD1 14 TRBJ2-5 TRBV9 CASSEGQQQETQYF TGTGCCAGCAGCGAGGGACAGCAACAAGAGACCCAGTACTTC
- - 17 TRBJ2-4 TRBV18 CASSPYNRAVAKNSQYF TGTGCCAGCTCACCATATAACAGGGCCGTAGCCAAAAACAGTCAGTACTTC
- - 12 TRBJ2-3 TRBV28 CASSGGKNTQYF TGTGCCAGCAGTGGGGGGAAGAATACGCAGTATTTT
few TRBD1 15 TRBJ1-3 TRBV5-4 CASSQDRGSGNTIYF TGTGCCAGCAGCCAGGACAGGGGATCGGGAAACACCATATATTTT
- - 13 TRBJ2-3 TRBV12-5 CASGLGGGDTQYF TGTGCTAGTGGCCTAGGGGGGGGAGATACGCAGTATTTT
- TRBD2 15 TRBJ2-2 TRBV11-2 CASSLGGGNTGELFF TGTGCCAGCAGCTTAGGCGGGGGGAACACCGGGGAGCTGTTTTTT
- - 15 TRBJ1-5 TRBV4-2 CASSQGTLSNQPQHF TGTGCCAGCAGCCAGGGGACACTTAGCAATCAGCCCCAGCATTTT
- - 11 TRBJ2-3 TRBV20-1 CSASGADTQYF TGCAGTGCTAGCGGAGCAGATACGCAGTATTTT
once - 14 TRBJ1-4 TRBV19 CASRLATTNEKLFF TGTGCCAGTAGATTGGCAACAACTAATGAAAAACTGTTTTTT
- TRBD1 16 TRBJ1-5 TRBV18 CASSPGQVGSNQPQHF TGTGCCAGCTCACCAGGACAGGTGGGTAGCAATCAGCCCCAGCATTTT
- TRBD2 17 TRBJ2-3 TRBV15 CATSRDLREGGVDTQYF TGTGCCACCAGCAGAGATCTGAGGGAGGGCGGGGTGGATACGCAGTATTTT
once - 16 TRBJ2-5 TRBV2 CASSEGQGGVKGTQYF TGTGCCAGCAGTGAAGGGCAGGGGGGAGTGAAAGGGACCCAGTACTTC
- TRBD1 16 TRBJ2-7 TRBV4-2 CASSQERSGGFYEQYF TGTGCCAGCAGCCAAGAAAGGTCAGGGGGCTTCTACGAGCAGTACTTC